This T cell receptor (beta chain) was observed in a study of T cells after yellow fever vaccination (dated 2019 in TCRdb). Regarding the complete study: The SMART-Seq v4 Ultra Low Input RNA kit was used to prepare libraries from fractions with low cell numbers. The cohort comprised two healthy male donors, one aged 18 to 30 and one aged 30 to 40 years. Bulk TCR alpha and beta repertoires were sequenced longitudinally to track T-cell clones before and after primary and booster YFV17D yellow fever vaccination. Blood was drawn at multiple timepoints before and after primary and secondary immunization, with bulk PBMC replicates and cell subsets isolated.

Spanning cysteine to phenylalanine, the CDR3 consists of 17 amino acids. Only CDR3 DNA remains: 51 bases, in frame from the first base. Unmatched junction bases come to 14, with V trimmed by 2 bases and J by 7 bases. Based on the germline V gene, the CDR1 and CDR2 sequences are SGHTA and FQGNSA. On the study overall, not on this receptor specifically: Because abundant contaminating clonotypes from the bulk population could be contained in FACS-sorted repertoires, computational filtering was required. After the booster, most clones that had expanded after primary vaccination were detected again (roughly 95% of CD4 and around nine tenths of CD8), suggesting broad maintenance of memory. Only two donors were included in the study, so the extent to which the findings can be generalized is limited. A small share of clonotypes occurred in both CD4 and CD8 compartments, likely arising from convergent recombination. Compared with the primary T-cell response, the secondary T-cell response was weaker but faster, peaking on day 5 rather than day 15.

TCR cDNA was synthesized by 5'RACE template switching, which introduced a universal primer site and unique molecular identifiers. Priming of cDNA synthesis was performed from both the TCR alpha and TCR beta constant segments. Library amplification involved two PCR steps, and the second step added sample barcodes and sequencing adapters. Sequencing of the libraries was done on either Illumina HiSeq 2500 (2x100 bp) or NovaSeq (2x150 bp). The paper's data handling went like this. Demultiplexing of reads and collapsing into UMI consensus sequences were performed with MIGEC, and V(D)J alignment was carried out with MiXCR. Vaccine-responding clonotypes were defined with edgeR using replicate PBMC samples, requiring FDR below 0.01 and a log2 fold change above 5 up to day 15. Each bulk clonotype received a CD4 or CD8 identity based on whether the sequenced CD4 or CD8 repertoire contained that clonotype at higher abundance. TCRdb reanalyzed the raw reads on its own, using fastp at Q25 for trimming and MiXCR for clone calling, and kept in-frame beta chains. A single entry per CDR3 protein holds the most common genes and DNA from its merged rows. TCRdb assigned the V and J calls; the authors' analysis was not used. This sample gives 500,000 to 650,000 distinct CDR3 sequences in total; approximately 13% of them show up just once. The ten largest clones represent approximately 15% of the sample.

This specimen's treatment or condition label, per the study, means: live attenuated yellow fever vaccine strain. At each blood-draw timepoint, two biological replicates of bulk PBMCs were obtained. PBMCs were isolated from peripheral blood using a standard Ficoll-Paque protocol. TriZol was used to extract RNA from bulk PBMCs, CD4 and CD8 fractions, and dextramer-positive and dextramer-negative fractions. In the case of this clonotype: Its antigen is still unknown. Qualities for individual bases were not recorded, and no much larger clone is one base off.

This sequence uses TRBV7-2 and TRBJ1-5; 7 middle bases align to TRBD1. Source: PBMCs, taken on the day of the yellow fever booster vaccination. This TCR was sampled from a man aged 30-40 years who received the YFV17D yellow fever vaccine. The nucleotide sequence reads as follows: TGTGCCAGCAGCTTACCGACTCCAGGGGGAGCTGGACAGCCCCAGCATTTT. Its protein is CASSLPTPGGAGQPQHF.